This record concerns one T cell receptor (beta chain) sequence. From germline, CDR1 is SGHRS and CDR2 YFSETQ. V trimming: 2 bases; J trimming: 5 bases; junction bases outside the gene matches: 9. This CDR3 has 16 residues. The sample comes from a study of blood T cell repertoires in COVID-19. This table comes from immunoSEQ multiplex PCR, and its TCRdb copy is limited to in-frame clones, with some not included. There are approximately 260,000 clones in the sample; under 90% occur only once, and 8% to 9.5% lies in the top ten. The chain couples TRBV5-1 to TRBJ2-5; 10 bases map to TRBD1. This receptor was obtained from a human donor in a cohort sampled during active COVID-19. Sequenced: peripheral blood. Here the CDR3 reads CASSFIPGQGLETQYF. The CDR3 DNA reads TGCGCCAGCAGCTTCATCCCGGGACAGGGGTTGGAGACCCAGTACTTC.